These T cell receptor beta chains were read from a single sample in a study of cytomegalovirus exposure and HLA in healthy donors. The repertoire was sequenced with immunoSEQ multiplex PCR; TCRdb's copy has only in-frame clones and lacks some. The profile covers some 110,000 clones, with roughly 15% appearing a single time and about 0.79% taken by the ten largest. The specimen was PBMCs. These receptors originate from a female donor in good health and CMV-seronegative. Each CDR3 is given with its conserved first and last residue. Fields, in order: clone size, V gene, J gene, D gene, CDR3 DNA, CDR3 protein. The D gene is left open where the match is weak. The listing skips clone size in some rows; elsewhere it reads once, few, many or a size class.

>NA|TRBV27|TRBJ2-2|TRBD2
TGTGCCAGCAGTTCCTGGACTAGCGGGAGAGAGAACACCGGGGAGCTGTTTTTT
CASSSWTSGRENTGELFF
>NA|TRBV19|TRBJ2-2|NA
TGTGCCAGTAGTGCAGGGGTGAACACCGGGGAGCTGTTTTTT
CASSAGVNTGELFF
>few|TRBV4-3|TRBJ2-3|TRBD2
TGCGCCAGCAGCCAGGGGGGGATCACAGATACGCAGTATTTT
CASSQGGITDTQYF
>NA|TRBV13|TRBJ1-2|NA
TGTGCCAGCAGCTTATGGACACGTAACTATGGCTACACCTTC
CASSLWTRNYGYTF
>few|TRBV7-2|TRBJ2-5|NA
TGTGCCAGCAGCTCGAGCGGTTCGGGGATAGAGACCCAGTACTTC
CASSSSGSGIETQYF
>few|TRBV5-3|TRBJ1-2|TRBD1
TGTGCCAGAAGCTTAGGGCGGGACAGGGGCCCTTCCTATGGCTACACCTTC
CARSLGRDRGPSYGYTF
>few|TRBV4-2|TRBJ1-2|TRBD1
TGTGCCAGCAGCAAAGGGACAGACTCTAACTATGGCTACACCTTC
CASSKGTDSNYGYTF
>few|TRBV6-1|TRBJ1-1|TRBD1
TGTGCCAGCAGTACACAGGGGGATGCGGTCACTGAAGCTTTCTTT
CASSTQGDAVTEAFF
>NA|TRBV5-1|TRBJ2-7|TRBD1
TGCGCCAGCAGCCGGACAGGGCGGAACGAGCAGTACTTC
CASSRTGRNEQYF
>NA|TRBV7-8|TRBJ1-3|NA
TGTGCCAGCAGCGCAACACGAAACACCATATATTTT
CASSATRNTIYF
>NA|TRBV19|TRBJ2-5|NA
TGTGCCAGTACCCCTCCTGGGCATAGCGGCGAGACCCAGTACTTC
CASTPPGHSGETQYF
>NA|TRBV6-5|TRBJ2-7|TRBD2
TGTGCCAGCAGCACCGGGACTAGAACCTCCTACGAGCAGTACTTC
CASSTGTRTSYEQYF
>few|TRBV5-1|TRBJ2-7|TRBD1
TGCGCCAGCAGCCCGGGGGTATTTGGTGGGACAGGGGTTTCCGAGCAGTACTTC
CASSPGVFGGTGVSEQYF
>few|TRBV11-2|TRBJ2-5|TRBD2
TGTGCCAGCAACGGGGGGGGAGCGTTTAAGACCCAGTACTTC
CASNGGGAFKTQYF
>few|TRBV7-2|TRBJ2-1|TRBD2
TGTGCCAGCAGCTTACCACTAGCGGGAGGCTACAATGAGCAGTTCTTC
CASSLPLAGGYNEQFF
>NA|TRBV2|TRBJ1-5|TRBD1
TGTGCCAGCAGAGGGGACAGGGGGCCCTATCAGCCCCAGCATTTT
CASRGDRGPYQPQHF
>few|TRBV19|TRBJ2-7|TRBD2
TGTGCCAGTAGTGTCGGGGGGACTAGCGTCTACGAGCAGTACTTC
CASSVGGTSVYEQYF
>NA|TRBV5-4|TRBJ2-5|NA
TGTGCCAGCAGCTTGCGTCCGGCGGGGCGGACCCAAGAGACCCAGTACTTC
CASSLRPAGRTQETQYF
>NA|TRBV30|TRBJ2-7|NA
TGTGCCTGGTCTATGGGGCAACGGCAGTACTTC
CAWSMGQRQYF
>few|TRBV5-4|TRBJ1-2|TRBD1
TGTGCCAGCAGCGCCCAGGACAGGGGGCCCAACGATGGCTACACCTTC
CASSAQDRGPNDGYTF